Detailed here is one T cell receptor beta chain. Its antigen is unknown. TCRdb reprocessed the reads with MiXCR, giving one entry per CDR3 protein. The sample holds about 920,000 distinct CDR3 sequences, approximately 31% seen once. This entry belongs to a study of T cell repertoires in cytomegalovirus infection. Across the study: Carrying CMV and the relevant HLA type showed in public TCR beta signatures.

Sequencing was performed on cultured CD8+ T cells from PBMCs, taken from culture after CMV antigen stimulation. This TCR came from a human donor in good health (CMV status not recorded). Some clones in this sample may be carry-over from other donors' samples.

The CDR3 is CASSRPNRDSPLHF. CDR3 coding DNA: TGTGCCAGCAGCCGACCCAACCGGGATTCACCCCTCCACTTT. The rearrangement uses TRBV6-2 or TRBV6-3 and TRBJ1-6; D ambiguous. Germline CDR1 and CDR2: MNHEY and SVGEGT. The CDR3 consists of 14 residues. Between the trimmed V and J ends, which lost 6 bases and 8 bases, there was a span of 14 bases.